Included here is one TCR beta chain sequence, with context. The protocol was immunoSEQ multiplex PCR, while the TCRdb copy is restricted to in-frame clones and leaves out a portion. The repertoire holds about 410,000 clones, with 75% to 90% as singletons. Treatment noted: around 19 received Ad26.COV2.S at low or high dose, single or two shots; about 5 received placebo; per-sample allocation not given. Repertoires come from day 63 after the first vaccine or placebo injection. In Boston, an adult donor aged 18-55 years took part. The CDR3 has 14 amino acids. The V gene's germline CDR1 is SGHRS and CDR2 YFSETQ. V lost 4 bases and J 1 base, leaving 11 bases between the germline ends. This specimen belongs to a study of Ad26.COV2.S vaccination and SARS-CoV-2 variants. Across the study: Enrollment placed the donor in the COV1001 Ad26.COV2.S trial arm. Ad26.COV2.S given intramuscularly, once or twice 56 days apart.

This chain joins TRBV5-1 and TRBJ1-1; maybe TRBD1 (6 bases). This clonotype was sampled from a person aged 18-60 years who received the Ad26.COV2.S COVID-19 vaccine or a placebo. The starting material was peripheral blood, obtained in a trial of Ad26.COV2.S vaccine versus placebo. The CDR3 loop reads CASSLYRENTEAFF. As DNA, the CDR3 is TGCGCCAGCAGCCTATACAGGGAGAACACTGAAGCTTTCTTT.